Described below is a single T cell receptor beta chain sequence and its context. The sample is drawn from a study of blood T cell repertoires in COVID-19. Looking at the study overall: Samples came from the United States, Italy and Spain, spanning acute and convalescent COVID-19. PBMCs, B-cell-depleted T cells, or T cells were the source of the cDNA or gDNA that made up the material.

Original processing methods: Nucleated cell counts were estimated from reference gene primer amplification. The repertoire was sequenced with immunoSEQ multiplex PCR; TCRdb's copy has only in-frame clones and lacks some. The DNA was the basis for D and trimming; V, J and clone size are from that table. The sample lists 290,000 or so clones, about 88% occurring once. The CDR3 consists of 15 residues. CDR1 and CDR2 (germline): MNHEY, SVGAGI. Trimming removed 0 bases from V and 5 bases from J; junction bases left unmatched: 4. This sequence originates from a man aged 70 or older with acute or convalescent COVID-19. V is TRBV6-5 and J is TRBJ2-5; 9 bases are shared with TRBD1. Input material: peripheral blood. DNA of the CDR3: TGTGCCAGCAGTTACTCGAGGGACAGGGTCGAGACCCAGTACTTC. Translating it yields CASSYSRDRVETQYF.